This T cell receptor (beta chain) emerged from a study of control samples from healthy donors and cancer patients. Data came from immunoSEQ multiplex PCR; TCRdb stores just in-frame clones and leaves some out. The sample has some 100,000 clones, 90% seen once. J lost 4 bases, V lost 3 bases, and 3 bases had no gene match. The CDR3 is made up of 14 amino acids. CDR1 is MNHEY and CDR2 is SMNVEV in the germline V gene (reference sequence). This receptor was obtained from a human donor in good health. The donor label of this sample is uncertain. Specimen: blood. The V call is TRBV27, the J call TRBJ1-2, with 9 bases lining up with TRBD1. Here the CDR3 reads CASSFGTGSYGYTF. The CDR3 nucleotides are TGTGCCAGCAGTTTCGGGACAGGGTCCTATGGCTACACCTTC.